This T cell receptor beta chain was profiled in a study of T-cell reconstitution after alpha-beta-depleted transplantation in children. Unique molecular identifiers were used in preparing the TCRbeta library. TCRdb re-derived calls from the PCR reads in MiXCR, one entry per CDR3 protein. The table lists more than 150,000 distinct CDR3 sequences, roughly 6.8% of them singletons. This clonotype was counted a few times. The receptor comes from a human donor who donated a stem cell graft to a child with Wiskott-Aldrich syndrome. The sample consisted of PBMCs from the stem cell graft donor, taken from the stem cell graft.

The CDR3 DNA reads as TGTGCCAGCAGCTTGGAGGGGATGAGGAAAGGGGCAGGTGGCTACACCTTC. Protein sequence: CASSLEGMRKGAGGYTF. V and J are TRBV5-6 and TRBJ1-2; maybe TRBD1 (5 bases). The V gene lost 0 bases and the J gene lost 7 bases, with 22 bases spanning the gap. This CDR3 comprises 17 residues. Germline V gene data show CDR1 as SGHDT and CDR2 as YYEEEE.